This TCR beta chain was sequenced in a study of cytomegalovirus exposure and HLA in healthy donors. Study-wide context: T cells numbering about 179 million yielded some 100 million unique TCR beta sequences in an earlier analysis. General observations from the study: Prior analysis indicated that the majority of TCR beta V segments exhibited productivity approximately 87% or approximately 30% of the time.

A word on this clone: Its antigen is still unknown.

PCR amplification relied on 60 Vbeta primers (plus 13 Jbeta primers). Method: immunoSEQ multiplex PCR; TCRdb's copy keeps in-frame clones and lacks some. This sample has more than 130,000 clones, with approximately 80% found just once. This CDR3 is 15 amino acids long. V shed 3 bases and J shed 2 bases, with 14 bases lying between them. CDR1 and CDR2 (germline): SGHRS, YFSETQ. This receptor was identified in a male donor in good health and CMV-seronegative. The specimen was PBMCs. The chain links TRBV5-1 to TRBJ1-2, with D possibly being TRBD1 (5 bases). The CDR3 region has the DNA TGCGCCAGCAGCTACCTAGGGGACTGGAACTATGGCTACACCTTC. Translating gives CASSYLGDWNYGYTF.